The entry below describes one T cell receptor beta chain. The data were obtained in a study of OX40 agonist ivuxolimab in advanced cancers. From germline, CDR1 is MNHEY and CDR2 SMNVEV (reference sequence). V dropped 6 bases and J dropped 6 bases, with 11 bases sitting between them. The CDR3 has 13 amino acids. Clones were sequenced by immunoSEQ multiplex PCR, and TCRdb holds only the in-frame ones, with some missing. Of about 40,000 clones in the sample, roughly 86% were seen once. This specimen consisted of CD4+ or CD8+ T cells sorted from blood, obtained in a trial of the OX40 agonist ivuxolimab. The chain recombines TRBV27 with TRBJ1-4; tentatively, D is TRBD1 (6 bases). The receptor was derived from an adult with an advanced solid tumor such as melanoma, head and neck, liver or kidney cancer. The chain's CDR3 is CASRVQGDEKLFF. CDR3 DNA sequence: TGTGCCAGCAGGGTACAGGGCGATGAAAAACTGTTTTTT.